This T cell receptor (beta chain) emerged from a study of Ad26.COV2.S vaccination and SARS-CoV-2 variants. The CDR3 spans 12 residues. V lost 2 bases to trimming and J lost 3 bases, with 5 bases between them. The germline gives CDR1 WSHSY, CDR2 SAAADI. Data came from immunoSEQ multiplex PCR; TCRdb stores just in-frame clones and leaves some out. The sample records 380,000 or so clones, 80% to 90% being singletons. Treatment of the sample: over 15 received Ad26.COV2.S at low or high dose, single or two shots; several received placebo; per-sample allocation not given. The samples date from day 63 after the first vaccine or placebo injection. Ad26.COV2.S expressed prefusion-stabilized spike from the original Wuhan strain.

Specimen: peripheral blood, collected in a trial of Ad26.COV2.S vaccine versus placebo. The receptor's source is a person between 18 and 65 years old who received the Ad26.COV2.S COVID-19 vaccine or a placebo. The V call is TRBV10-2, the J call TRBJ2-7; D unclear. In DNA, the CDR3 is TGCGCCAGCAGTGAGCCTCACTACGAGCAGTACTTC. This translates into CASSEPHYEQYF.